This passage covers 15 T cell receptor beta chains from one sample sequenced in a study of cytomegalovirus exposure and HLA in healthy donors. The PCR was carried out with 60 Vbeta primers and 13 Jbeta primers. Method: immunoSEQ multiplex PCR; TCRdb's copy keeps in-frame clones and lacks some. The data show some 200,000 clones, 70% to 80% seen once. Sequencing was done on a sample of PBMCs. The receptor source for this set is a male donor in good health and CMV-seropositive.

The chain links TRBV7-2 to TRBJ2-7; D is possibly TRBD2 (5 bases). V was clipped by 4 bases and J by 2 bases, with 15 bases between them. Germline CDR1 and CDR2: SGHTA and FQGNSA. The CDR3 has 15 residues. CDR3 nucleotide sequence: TGTGCCAGCAGCTCAGAGGGCCGGGGAACCTACGAGCAGTACTTC. This sequence encodes CASSSEGRGTYEQYF.

This clone was observed a few times. CDR3 bases: TGTGCCAGCAGCTTGGAGCGGGGAGGGTCCTACGAGCAGTACTTC. Its protein is CASSLERGGSYEQYF. The genes are TRBV5-8 and TRBJ2-7; 7 bases agree with TRBD2. Germline CDR1 is SGHTS and CDR2 is YDEGEE. The V gene end was trimmed by 0 bases and the J gene end by 1 base; junction bases not matched to a gene: 4. CDR3 length equals 15 residues.

The chain joins TRBV19 to TRBJ1-5; D possibly corresponds to TRBD1 (6 bases). Trimming took 6 bases from V and 6 from J, leaving 15 bases between them. The CDR3 contains 14 residues. Germline-derived CDR1 and CDR2 are LNHDA and SQIVND (reference sequence). This CDR3 is CASRTGTRSQPQHF. The CDR3 DNA reads TGTGCCAGTAGGACCGGGACACGGAGTCAGCCCCAGCATTTT.

This clone has only one observation. This rearrangement joins TRBV5-1 to TRBJ1-1; no firm D call. Germline CDR1 SGHRS, CDR2 YFSETQ. The CDR3 runs 12 residues. V lost 5 bases and J lost 1, with 6 bases in between. The CDR3 sequence is CASRSENTEAFF. CDR3 nucleotides: TGCGCCAGCAGGTCAGAGAACACTGAAGCTTTCTTT. The full variable domain, its missing parts supplied by reference TRBV5-1 and TRBJ1-1, is KAGVTQTPRYLIKTRGQQVTLSCSPISGHRSVSWYQQTPGQGLQFLFEYFSETQRNKGNFPGRFSGRQFSNSRSEMNVSTLELGDSALYLCASRSENTEAFFGQGTRLTVV.

The V gene is TRBV7-2, the J gene TRBJ1-5; 11 bases align to TRBD1. The CDR3 has 14 amino acids. Trimming cost V 4 bases and J 8 bases; bases outside gene matches: 4. Germline V gives CDR1 SGHTA, CDR2 FQGNSA. The CDR3 coding sequence is TGTGCCAGCAGCTCGGGGACAGGGGGGGAGCCCCAGCATTTT. As protein: CASSSGTGGEPQHF.

The V and J genes are TRBV4-3 and TRBJ1-4; maybe TRBD1 (6 bases). V was pared by 0 bases and J by 8 bases, with 19 bases between. This CDR3 contains 17 residues. The germline V gene has CDR1 LGHNA and CDR2 YSLEER. Here the CDR3 DNA reads TGCGCCAGCAGCCAAGATGCTCCAGGGGATGGTGGGGAAAAACTGTTTTTT. The encoded protein is CASSQDAPGDGGEKLFF.

The chain joins TRBV11-2 to TRBJ2-1; D is unclear. Trimming took off 0 bases at V and 8 bases at J, with 8 bases between the two ends. CDR1 is SGHAT, CDR2 FQNNGV, per germline. CDR3 length: 13 residues. This CDR3 is CASSLDRLDEQFF. The CDR3 DNA follows: TGTGCCAGCAGCTTAGATCGGCTAGATGAGCAGTTCTTC.

This clone has just one count. This rearrangement joins TRBV7-9 to TRBJ1-2, with 9 bases matching TRBD1. The CDR3 has 18 residues. The trim removed 1 base at V and 3 bases at J, leaving 12 bases unmatched. Germline V gives CDR1 SEHNR, CDR2 FQNEAQ (reference sequence). The chain's CDR3 is CASSLEGTGGKDYYGYTF. In DNA, the CDR3 is TGTGCCAGCAGCTTAGAGGGCACAGGGGGCAAAGACTACTATGGCTACACCTTC.

This chain connects TRBV7-2 to TRBJ2-3; 11 bases match TRBD2. The J segment lost 6 bases and the V segment lost 5 bases, leaving 7 bases of the junction unmatched. CDR1 and CDR2 from the germline V gene are SGHTA and FQGNSA. The CDR3 spans 15 residues. The CDR3 DNA follows: TGTGCCAGCAGCCTCCCCCCTAGCGGGAGGGATACGCAGTATTTT. Its translation: CASSLPPSGRDTQYF.

V usage is TRBV21-1 and J usage is TRBJ1-1; the D call of TRBD1 is as the table states it, not checked on the DNA. TRBV21-1 constitutes a pseudogene. CDR3 length equals 17 residues. DNA for the CDR3: TGTGCCAGCACCGAAAGGGGGGACAGGGCCATGAACACTGAAGCTTTCTTT. Translated: CASTERGDRAMNTEAFF.

This clone was counted a single time. This chain links TRBV6-5 with TRBJ1-2; D is unresolved. The CDR3 covers 12 residues. Germline assignment: CDR1 MNHEY and CDR2 SVGAGI. Trimming left V 3 bases short and J 7 bases short, with 9 bases between. CDR3 loop: CASSYLLSGYTF. The DNA for the CDR3 is TGTGCCAGCAGTTATTTGTTGAGTGGCTACACCTTC.

J is TRBJ2-3 and V is TRBV11-3; 8 bases map to TRBD2. Germline lookup yields CDR1 SGHNT and CDR2 YENEEA. The CDR3 totals 17 residues. Unmatched junction bases numbered 11, after V lost 1 base and J lost 5 bases. CDR3 in DNA: TGTGCCAGCAGCTTAGCGTTTCCGGGAGGGCCAGGAGATACGCAGTATTTT. Translated: CASSLAFPGGPGDTQYF.

This clone was detected a few times. Here the CDR3 DNA reads TGTGCCAGCAGCGTAGGGTCTAGCGGGAGGGTAAATGAGCAGTTCTTC. Protein product: CASSVGSSGRVNEQFF. This chain uses TRBV9 with TRBJ2-1; 12 nucleotides align to TRBD2. The V gene end was trimmed by 0 bases and the J gene end by 7 bases; junction bases not matched to a gene: 5. The germline gives CDR1 SGDLS, CDR2 YYNGEE. The length of the CDR3 is 16 residues.

This chain links TRBV20-1 with TRBJ1-1; D is undetermined. The CDR3 sequence is 11 residues long. Germline CDR1 DFQATT, CDR2 SNEGSKA (reference sequence). Trimming left V 4 bases short and J 9 bases short, with 12 bases between. CDR3 sequence (DNA): TGCAGTGCTAAGTCCAGTCGAAAAGCTTTCTTT. Translating it yields CSAKSSRKAFF.

This clone showed up just a few times. J is TRBJ1-6 and V is TRBV4-1; no clear D. The length of the CDR3 is 16 residues. V was shortened by 4 bases and J by 2 bases, with 12 bases between the two germline ends. Germline V gives CDR1 MGHRA, CDR2 YSYEKL. DNA for the CDR3: TGCGCCAGCAGCCTTGTCTTCCCCGCCTATAATTCACCCCTCCACTTT. It translates to CASSLVFPAYNSPLHF.